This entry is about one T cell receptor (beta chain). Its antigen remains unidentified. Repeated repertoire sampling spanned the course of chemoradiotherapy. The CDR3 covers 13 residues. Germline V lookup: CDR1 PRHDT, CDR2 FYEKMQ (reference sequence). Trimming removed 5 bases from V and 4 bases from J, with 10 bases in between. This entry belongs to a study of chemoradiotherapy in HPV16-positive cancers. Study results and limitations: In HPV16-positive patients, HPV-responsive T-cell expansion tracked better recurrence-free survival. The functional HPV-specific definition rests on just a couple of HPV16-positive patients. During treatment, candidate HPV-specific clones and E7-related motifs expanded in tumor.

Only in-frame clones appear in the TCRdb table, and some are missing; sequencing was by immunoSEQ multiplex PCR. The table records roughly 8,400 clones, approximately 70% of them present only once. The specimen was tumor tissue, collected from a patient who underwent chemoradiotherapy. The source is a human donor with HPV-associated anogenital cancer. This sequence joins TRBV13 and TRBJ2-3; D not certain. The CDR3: CASSPQTSDTQYF. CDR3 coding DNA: TGTGCCAGCAGCCCGCAGACCTCAGATACGCAGTATTTT.